What follows are 15 T cell receptor beta chains derived from one specimen sequenced in a study of radiation and T cells in renal cell carcinoma. The data were produced by immunoSEQ multiplex PCR, yet TCRdb's version contains in-frame clones alone and is incomplete. The table shows under 35,000 clones, with roughly 80% occurring only once. Time point denoted: blood 4 weeks post-SBRT, at nephrectomy. Treatment reported: 15 Gy SBRT to primary tumor, nephrectomy 4 weeks later. The material was blood, obtained from a patient whose treatment included radiotherapy and nephrectomy. Receptor source: a man in his 60s with renal cell carcinoma.

This clone was counted a single time. This chain connects TRBV19 to TRBJ2-7; 13 nucleotides match TRBD2. CDR1 is LNHDA and CDR2 is SQIVND in the germline V gene (reference sequence). This CDR3 has 16 residues. J lost 3 bases, V lost 6 bases, and 8 bases had no gene match. The CDR3, as DNA: TGTGCCAGTAGGCAAACCGGGACTAGCGGGGACTACGAGCAGTACTTC. It codes for CASRQTGTSGDYEQYF.

This clone was counted once. V and J are TRBV5-1 and TRBJ2-2; D is ambiguous. Germline assignment: CDR1 SGHRS and CDR2 YFSETQ. The CDR3 runs to 16 residues. V was trimmed by 0 bases and J by 2 bases, leaving 11 bases between them. This CDR3 reads CASSLGGQLNTGELFF. Here the CDR3 DNA reads TGCGCCAGCAGCTTGGGAGGCCAGCTAAACACCGGGGAGCTGTTTTTT.

The chain uses TRBV5-5 and TRBJ2-7; the match to TRBD2 covers 12 bases. The CDR3 covers 17 residues. Trimming took 0 bases from V and 2 from J; bases not matched to a gene: 6. In germline, CDR1 is SGHKS, CDR2 YYEKEE (reference sequence). The CDR3 region is CASSLVASGRGAYEQYF. The DNA for the CDR3 is TGTGCCAGCAGCTTGGTAGCTAGCGGGAGGGGAGCCTACGAGCAGTACTTC.

This sequence joins TRBV2 and TRBJ2-7; no clear D gene. There are 12 residues in the CDR3. V was trimmed by 7 bases and J by 4 bases, leaving 11 bases between them. Germline V CDR1 and CDR2: SNHLY, FYNNEI. In nucleotides, the CDR3 is TGTGCCAGCAACCCTGAGGTATACGAGCAGTACTTC. Translation: CASNPEVYEQYF.

The V and J genes are TRBV6-5 and TRBJ2-3, with 8 bases lining up with TRBD2. The CDR3 is 14 residues long. After removal of 9 bases from V and 6 bases from J, the junction contained 11 bases not matched to a gene. CDR1 and CDR2 (germline): MNHEY, SVGAGI. CDR3 DNA: TGTGCCAGTTTTCGAAGCGGGAGTGGGGATACGCAGTATTTT. Its protein product is CASFRSGSGDTQYF.

The chain carries TRBV11-3 and TRBJ1-1; a possible D gene is TRBD1 (5 bases). V dropped 5 bases and J dropped 1 base, with 11 bases sitting between them. Looked up from germline, CDR1 is SGHNT and CDR2 is YENEEA. The CDR3 spans 14 residues. CDR3 DNA sequence: TGTGCCAGCAGCCTGGGACTTACGAACACTGAAGCTTTCTTT. Translating it yields CASSLGLTNTEAFF.

For the CDR3, the DNA is TGCGCCAGCAGCCAAGATGTACGGACTTATGAAGCTTTCTTT. The encoded protein is CASSQDVRTYEAFF. The chain uses TRBV4-1 and TRBJ1-1, with D uncertain. Germline assignment: CDR1 MGHRA and CDR2 YSYEKL. V dropped 0 bases and J dropped 7 bases, with 12 bases sitting between them. The CDR3 loop spans 14 amino acids.

The chain recombines TRBV15 with TRBJ2-2; 7 positions agree with TRBD2. Germline trimming cut 9 bases from V and 7 bases from J; bases unmatched to any gene: 14. The CDR3 extends over 15 amino acids. Germline CDR1 reads LNHNV; CDR2 reads YYDKDF (reference sequence). The CDR3: CATQSLASGSGELFF. In nucleotides, the CDR3 is TGTGCCACTCAAAGTCTGGCTAGCGGAAGCGGGGAGCTGTTTTTT.

The chain has TRBV9 and TRBJ2-3, with TRBD1 as a possible D gene (7 bases). Germline CDR1 is SGDLS and CDR2 is YYNGEE. Trimming cost V 0 bases and J 3 bases, with 11 bases left between them. The CDR3 is 15 amino acids. CDR3 protein: CASSVEQGRTDTQYF. As DNA, the CDR3 is TGTGCCAGCAGCGTAGAACAGGGGAGGACAGATACGCAGTATTTT.

The V call is TRBV30, the J call TRBJ1-5, with a tentative D call TRBD1 (5 bases). Trimming stripped 4 bases from V and 3 bases from J, with 16 bases between. Germline CDR1 is GTSNPN and CDR2 is SVGIG (reference sequence). This CDR3 is 15 amino acids long. As DNA, the CDR3 is TGTGCCTGGAAAAAAGGCGGGGGTAACAATCAGCCCCAGCATTTT. Its protein is CAWKKGGGNNQPQHF.

This chain connects TRBV27 to TRBJ1-5, with D perhaps TRBD1 (5 bases). Per germline, CDR1 MNHEY and CDR2 SMNVEV (reference sequence). Trimming removed 3 bases from V and 7 bases from J, with 16 bases in between. The CDR3 is made up of 15 amino acids. The CDR3 spells CASSFNAGRMQPQHF. CDR3 nucleotide sequence: TGTGCCAGCAGTTTTAATGCAGGGAGGATGCAGCCCCAGCATTTT.

The rearrangement joins TRBV7-2 to TRBJ1-1, with no clear D. Germline V gene lookup returns CDR1 SGHTA and CDR2 FQGNSA. The CDR3 is made up of 11 amino acids. Trimming cost V 2 bases and J 8 bases, with 6 bases left between them. The CDR3 is CASSLLVEAFF. CDR3 nucleotides: TGTGCCAGCAGCTTACTAGTGGAAGCTTTCTTT. Drawing the rest from reference TRBV7-2 and TRBJ1-1, the complete variable domain is GAGVSQSPSNKVTEKGKDVELRCDPISGHTALYWYRQSLGQGLEFLIYFQGNSAPDKSGLPSDRFSAERTGGSVSTLTIQRTQQEDSAVYLCASSLLVEAFFGQGTRLTVV.

The chain links TRBV7-9 to TRBJ1-1, with 8 positions matching TRBD1. The CDR3 length is 11 residues. The V gene end was trimmed by 6 bases and the J gene end by 9 bases; junction bases not matched to a gene: 3. In germline, CDR1 is SEHNR, CDR2 FQNEAQ (reference sequence). The CDR3 bases are TGTGCCAGCAGTCACAGGGGGAAAGCTTTCTTT. Translating gives CASSHRGKAFF.

The V call is TRBV7-9, the J call TRBJ2-1, with 8 bases identical to TRBD2. V dropped 5 bases and J dropped 9; count of bases not matched to a gene: 15. The V gene's germline CDR1 is SEHNR and CDR2 FQNEAQ (reference sequence). This CDR3 spans 16 amino acids. The CDR3 coding sequence is TGTGCCAGCAGCCCGAGCGGGGGACTGGCCCTGGGTGAGCAGTTCTTC. Protein: CASSPSGGLALGEQFF.

This clone was detected a few times. The chain links TRBV6-1 to TRBJ2-3; D is unclear. The CDR3 length is 13 residues. The V gene's germline CDR1 is MNHNS and CDR2 SASEGT. Deletions cut 4 bases from V and 0 bases from J, with 5 bases between. CDR3 coding DNA: TGTGCCAGCAGTGGGCCGAGCACAGATACGCAGTATTTT. Translation: CASSGPSTDTQYF.